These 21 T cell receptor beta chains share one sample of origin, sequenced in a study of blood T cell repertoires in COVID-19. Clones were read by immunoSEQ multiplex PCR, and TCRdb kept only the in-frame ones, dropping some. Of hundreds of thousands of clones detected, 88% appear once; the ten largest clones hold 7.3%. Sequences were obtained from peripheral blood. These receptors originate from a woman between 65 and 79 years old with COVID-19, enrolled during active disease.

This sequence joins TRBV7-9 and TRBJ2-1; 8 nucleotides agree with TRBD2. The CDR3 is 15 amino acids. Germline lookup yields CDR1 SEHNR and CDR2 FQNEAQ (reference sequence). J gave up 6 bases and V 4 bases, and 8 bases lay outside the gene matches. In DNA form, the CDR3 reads TGTGCCAGCAGCTCCCCCATCCGGGAGGGCAATGAGCAGTTCTTC. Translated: CASSSPIREGNEQFF. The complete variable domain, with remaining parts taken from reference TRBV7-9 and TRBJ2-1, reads DTGVSQNPRHKITKRGQNVTFRCDPISEHNRLYWYRQTLGQGPEFLTYFQNEAQLEKSRLLSDRFSAERPKGSFSTLEIQRTEQGDSAMYLCASSSPIREGNEQFFGPGTRLTVL.

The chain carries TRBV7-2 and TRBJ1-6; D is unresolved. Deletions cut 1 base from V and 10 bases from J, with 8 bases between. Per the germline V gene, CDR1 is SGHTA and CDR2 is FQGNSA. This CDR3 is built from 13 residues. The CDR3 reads CASSLGPGSPLHF. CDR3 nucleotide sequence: TGTGCCAGCAGCTTAGGTCCGGGGTCACCCCTCCACTTT. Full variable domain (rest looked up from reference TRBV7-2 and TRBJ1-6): GAGVSQSPSNKVTEKGKDVELRCDPISGHTALYWYRQSLGQGLEFLIYFQGNSAPDKSGLPSDRFSAERTGGSVSTLTIQRTQQEDSAVYLCASSLGPGSPLHFGNGTRLTVT.

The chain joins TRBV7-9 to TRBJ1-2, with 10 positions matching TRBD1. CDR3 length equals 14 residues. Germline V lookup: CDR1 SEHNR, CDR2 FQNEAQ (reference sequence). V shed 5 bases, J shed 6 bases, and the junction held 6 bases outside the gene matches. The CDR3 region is CASSPPGQGHGYTF. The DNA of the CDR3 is TGTGCCAGCAGCCCGCCGGGACAGGGGCATGGCTACACCTTC.

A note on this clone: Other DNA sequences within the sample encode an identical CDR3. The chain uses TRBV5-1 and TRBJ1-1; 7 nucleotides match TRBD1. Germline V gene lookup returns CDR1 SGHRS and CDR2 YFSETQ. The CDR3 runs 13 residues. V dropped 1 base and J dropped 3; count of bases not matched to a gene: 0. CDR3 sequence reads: CASSLQGDTEAFF. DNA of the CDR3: TGCGCCAGCAGCTTGCAGGGGGACACTGAAGCTTTCTTT.

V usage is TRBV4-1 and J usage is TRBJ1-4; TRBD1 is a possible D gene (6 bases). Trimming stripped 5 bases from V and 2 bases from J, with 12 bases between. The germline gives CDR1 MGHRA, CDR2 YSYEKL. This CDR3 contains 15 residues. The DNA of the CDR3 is TGCGCCAGCAGCATACCGGGACACACTAATGAAAAACTGTTTTTT. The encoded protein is CASSIPGHTNEKLFF.

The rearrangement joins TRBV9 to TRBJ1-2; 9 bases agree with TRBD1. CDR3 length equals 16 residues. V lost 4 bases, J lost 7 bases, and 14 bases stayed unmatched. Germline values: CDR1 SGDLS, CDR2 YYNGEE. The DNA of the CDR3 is TGTGCCAGCAGCCGTACAGGGGGCGTTCAGTCCGCTGGCTACACCTTC. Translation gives CASSRTGGVQSAGYTF. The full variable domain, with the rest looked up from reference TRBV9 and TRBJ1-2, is DSGVTQTPKHLITATGQRVTLRCSPRSGDLSVYWYQQSLDQGLQFLIQYYNGEERAKGNILERFSAQQFPDLHSELNLSSLELGDSALYFCASSRTGGVQSAGYTFGSGTRLTVV.

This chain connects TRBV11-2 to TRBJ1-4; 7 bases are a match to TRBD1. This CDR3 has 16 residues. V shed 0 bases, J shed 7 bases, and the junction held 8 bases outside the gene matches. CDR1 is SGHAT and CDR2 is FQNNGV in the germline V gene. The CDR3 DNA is TGTGCCAGCAGCTTAGAGAGTGGCAGGGGGAGTGAAAAACTGTTTTTT. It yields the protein CASSLESGRGSEKLFF. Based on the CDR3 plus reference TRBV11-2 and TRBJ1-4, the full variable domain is EAGVAQSPRYKIIEKRQSVAFWCNPISGHATLYWYQQILGQGPKLLIQFQNNGVVDDSQLPKDRFSAERLKGVDSTLKIQPAKLEDSAVYLCASSLESGRGSEKLFFGSGTQLSVL.

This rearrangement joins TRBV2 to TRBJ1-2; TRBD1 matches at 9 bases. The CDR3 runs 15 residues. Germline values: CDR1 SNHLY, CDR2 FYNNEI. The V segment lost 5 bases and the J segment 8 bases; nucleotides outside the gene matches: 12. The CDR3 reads CASSFTGTGRSGYTF. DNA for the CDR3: TGTGCCAGCAGTTTTACCGGGACAGGGAGAAGCGGCTACACCTTC.

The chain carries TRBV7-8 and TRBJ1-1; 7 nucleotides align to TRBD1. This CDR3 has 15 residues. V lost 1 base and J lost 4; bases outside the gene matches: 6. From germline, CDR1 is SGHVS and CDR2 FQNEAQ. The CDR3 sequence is CASSLVEGAGTEAFF. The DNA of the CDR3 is TGTGCCAGCAGCTTAGTCGAGGGGGCCGGCACTGAAGCTTTCTTT.

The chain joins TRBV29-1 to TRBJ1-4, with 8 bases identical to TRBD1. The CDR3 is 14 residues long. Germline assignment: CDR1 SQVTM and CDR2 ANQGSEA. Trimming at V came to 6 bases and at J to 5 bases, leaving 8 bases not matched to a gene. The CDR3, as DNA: TGCAGCGTATACTCCGACAGGGGAAATGAAAAACTGTTTTTT. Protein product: CSVYSDRGNEKLFF.

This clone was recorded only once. CDR3 protein: CASSKVFREKSLNTEAFF. The CDR3 coding sequence is TGTGCCAGCAGCAAAGTATTTCGAGAGAAATCCTTGAACACTGAAGCTTTCTTT. The V and J genes are TRBV21-1 and TRBJ1-1. TRBV21-1 is a pseudogene. The CDR3 has 18 residues.

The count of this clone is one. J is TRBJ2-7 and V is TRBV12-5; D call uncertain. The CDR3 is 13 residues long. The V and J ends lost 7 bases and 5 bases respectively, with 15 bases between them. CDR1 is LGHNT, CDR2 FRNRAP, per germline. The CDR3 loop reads CASAIGLFNEQYF. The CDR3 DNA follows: TGTGCTAGTGCCATTGGGCTATTCAACGAGCAGTACTTC.

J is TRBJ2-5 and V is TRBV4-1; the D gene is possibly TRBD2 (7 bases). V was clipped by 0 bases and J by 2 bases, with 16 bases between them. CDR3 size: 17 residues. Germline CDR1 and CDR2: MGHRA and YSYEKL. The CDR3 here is CASSQDGEGVGQETQYF. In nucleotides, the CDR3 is TGCGCCAGCAGCCAAGATGGGGAGGGGGTTGGGCAAGAGACCCAGTACTTC.

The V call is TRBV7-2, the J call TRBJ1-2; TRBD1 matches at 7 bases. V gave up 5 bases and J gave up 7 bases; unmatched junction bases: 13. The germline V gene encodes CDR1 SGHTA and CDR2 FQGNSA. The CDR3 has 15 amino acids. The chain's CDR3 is CASSPGGDRPFGYTF. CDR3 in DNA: TGTGCCAGCAGCCCGGGGGGGGACAGACCTTTTGGCTACACCTTC.

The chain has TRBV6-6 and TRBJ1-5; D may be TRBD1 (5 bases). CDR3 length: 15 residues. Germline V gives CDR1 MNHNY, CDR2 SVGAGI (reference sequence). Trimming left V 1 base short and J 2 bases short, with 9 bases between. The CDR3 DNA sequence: TGTGCCAGCAGTTACTATGGGGCAGGCAATCAGCCCCAGCATTTT. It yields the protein CASSYYGAGNQPQHF.

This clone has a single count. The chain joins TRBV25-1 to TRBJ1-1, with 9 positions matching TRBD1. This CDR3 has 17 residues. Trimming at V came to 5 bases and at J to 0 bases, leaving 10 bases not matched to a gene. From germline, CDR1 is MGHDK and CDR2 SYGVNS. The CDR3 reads CASSWGARTGVNTEAFF. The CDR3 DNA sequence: TGTGCCAGCAGTTGGGGTGCCCGGACAGGGGTGAACACTGAAGCTTTCTTT.

The CDR3 DNA is TGTGCCAGCAGCTTATCGGGGTTACAAGAGACCCAGTACTTC. Its translation: CASSLSGLQETQYF. The chain carries TRBV7-3 and TRBJ2-5, with D maybe TRBD2 (5 bases). Trimming removed 2 bases from V and 2 bases from J, with 9 bases in between. This CDR3 has 14 residues. CDR1 and CDR2 from the germline V gene are SGHTA and FQGTGA.

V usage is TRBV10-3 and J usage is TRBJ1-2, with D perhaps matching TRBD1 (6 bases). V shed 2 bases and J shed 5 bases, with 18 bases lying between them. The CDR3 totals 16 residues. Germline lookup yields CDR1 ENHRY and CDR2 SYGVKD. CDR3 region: CAISENREGTRYGYTF. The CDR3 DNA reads TGTGCCATCAGTGAGAACAGGGAAGGTACACGGTATGGCTACACCTTC.

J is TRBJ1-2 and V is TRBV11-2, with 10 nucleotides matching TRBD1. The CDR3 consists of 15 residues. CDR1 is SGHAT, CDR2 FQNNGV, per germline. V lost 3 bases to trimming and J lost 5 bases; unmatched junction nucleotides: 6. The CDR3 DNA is TGTGCCAGCAGCTTCAAGACAGGGGGCTATTATGGCTACACCTTC. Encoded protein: CASSFKTGGYYGYTF.

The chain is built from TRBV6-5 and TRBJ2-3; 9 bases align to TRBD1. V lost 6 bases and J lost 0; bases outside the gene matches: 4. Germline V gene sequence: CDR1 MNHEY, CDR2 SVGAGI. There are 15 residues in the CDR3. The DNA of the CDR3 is TGTGCCAGCAGGACCGGGACAGGGAGCACAGATACGCAGTATTTT. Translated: CASRTGTGSTDTQYF.

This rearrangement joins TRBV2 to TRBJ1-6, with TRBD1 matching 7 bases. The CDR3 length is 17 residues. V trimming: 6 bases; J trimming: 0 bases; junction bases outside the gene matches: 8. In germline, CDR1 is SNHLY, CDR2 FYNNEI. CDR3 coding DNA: TGTGCCAGCAGGACAGGGACAGAGAGCTCCTATAATTCACCCCTCCACTTT. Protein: CASRTGTESSYNSPLHF.